These 22 T cell receptor beta chains were sequenced from one sample in a study of T-cell memory formation after mild COVID-19. TCRdb recomputed calls from the 5' RACE reads with MiXCR, one row per CDR3 protein. The repertoire includes roughly 300,000 distinct CDR3 sequences, around 8% of them detected once, and about 20% sits in the top ten. Source material: PBMCs or a T cell subset sorted from them (not recorded which). The receptors were gathered from a man between 18 and 35 years old who had mild COVID-19 (a few samples of this study predate the infection). Cell type and time point are not known.

Many counts were recorded for this clonotype. The chain is built from TRBV10-3 and TRBJ1-1, with D tentatively TRBD1 (5 bases). In germline, CDR1 is ENHRY, CDR2 SYGVKD. CDR3 length: 11 residues. The V end lost 8 bases, the J end lost 3 bases, and 7 bases lay between the germline ends. CDR3 in amino acids: CAIGGDTEAFF. CDR3 coding DNA: TGTGCCATCGGGGGGGACACTGAAGCTTTCTTT.

There are a few counts of this clonotype. The chain couples TRBV4-1 to TRBJ2-7; D gene uncertain. The CDR3 spans 13 residues. The germline V gene encodes CDR1 MGHRA and CDR2 YSYEKL. Trimming stripped 0 bases from V and 6 bases from J, with 9 bases between. The CDR3 coding sequence is TGCGCCAGCAGCCAAGAGTCAGGCTTCGAGCAGTACGTC. This gives the protein CASSQESGFEQYV.

This clonotype came up many times. V is TRBV7-2 and J is TRBJ2-3; 9 nucleotides match TRBD2. CDR1 is SGHTA, CDR2 FQGNSA, per germline. The CDR3 runs 16 residues. The trim removed 5 bases at V and 5 bases at J, leaving 11 bases unmatched. This chain's CDR3 is CASSRGPSGTGDTQYF. The DNA for the CDR3 is TGTGCCAGCAGCCGAGGGCCTAGCGGGACGGGAGATACGCAGTATTTT. Based on the CDR3 plus reference TRBV7-2 and TRBJ2-3, the full variable domain is GAGVSQSPSNKVTEKGKDVELRCDPISGHTALYWYRQSLGQGLEFLIYFQGNSAPDKSGLPSDRFSAERTGGSVSTLTIQRTQQEDSAVYLCASSRGPSGTGDTQYFGPGTRLTVL.

The table lists this clonotype with many counts. The chain has TRBV7-2 and TRBJ2-5; D tentatively fits TRBD1 or TRBD2 (5 bases each). Trimming took 6 bases from V and 6 from J, leaving 14 bases between them. The germline gives CDR1 SGHTA, CDR2 FQGNSA. The CDR3 loop spans 13 amino acids. Written as DNA, the CDR3 is TGTGCCAGCAGTAGGGACCTTGTGAAGACCCAGTACTTC. It translates to CASSRDLVKTQYF.

This clonotype has more than one count but fewer than ten. The chain combines TRBV25-1 with TRBJ2-1, with 8 positions matching TRBD2. Germline assignment: CDR1 MGHDK and CDR2 SYGVNS. The CDR3 has 14 residues. The junction had 8 bases not matched to a gene; V was cut back by 6 bases and J by 7 bases. CDR3 coding DNA: TGTGCCAGCAGACTCGGGACTAGTGGTAATGAGCAGTTCTTC. Protein sequence: CASRLGTSGNEQFF. The whole variable domain, filled in from reference TRBV25-1 and TRBJ2-1, reads EADIYQTPRYLVIGTGKKITLECSQTMGHDKMYWYQQDPGMELHLIHYSYGVNSTEKGDLSSESTVSRIRTEHFPLTLESARPSHTSQYLCASRLGTSGNEQFFGPGTRLTVL.

This clonotype has at least ten counts. The V call is TRBV2, the J call TRBJ2-4; tentative D call: TRBD1 (6 bases). Trimming took 6 bases from V and 6 from J, leaving 9 bases between them. The CDR3 is 12 residues long. Germline V CDR1 and CDR2: SNHLY, FYNNEI. As DNA, the CDR3 is TGTGCCAGCAGGGACAGTTTAAACATTCAGTACTTC. It translates to CASRDSLNIQYF.

This clonotype occurred a few times. This chain joins TRBV15 and TRBJ2-7; a possible D gene is TRBD2 (5 bases). Germline-derived CDR1 and CDR2 are LNHNV and YYDKDF (reference sequence). The CDR3 runs 13 residues. Trimming removed 0 bases from V and 5 bases from J, with 8 bases in between. The CDR3 spells CATSRDPGNEQYF. Written as DNA, the CDR3 is TGTGCCACCAGCAGAGATCCGGGGAACGAGCAGTACTTC.

This clonotype showed up just a few times. J is TRBJ2-5 and V is TRBV5-1; tentative D call: TRBD2 (6 bases). CDR1 SGHRS and CDR2 YFSETQ come from the germline V gene. This CDR3 comprises 14 residues. Deletions cut 0 bases from V and 5 bases from J, with 11 bases between. The CDR3 sequence is CASSLAVLAETQYF. In DNA form, the CDR3 reads TGCGCCAGCAGCTTGGCCGTTCTAGCGGAGACCCAGTACTTC.

At least ten counts were recorded for this clonotype. V usage is TRBV15 and J usage is TRBJ2-7, with 8 positions matching TRBD1. This CDR3 is built from 15 residues. Trimming at V came to 5 bases and at J to 0 bases, leaving 6 bases not matched to a gene. Germline CDR1 and CDR2: LNHNV and YYDKDF (reference sequence). CDR3: CATSGQGLSSYEQYF. CDR3 bases: TGTGCCACCAGCGGACAGGGACTTAGCTCCTACGAGCAGTACTTC.

This clonotype was observed at least ten times. The chain uses TRBV4-2 and TRBJ1-1; D possibly corresponds to TRBD1 (6 bases). CDR1 LGHNA and CDR2 YNFKEQ come from the germline V gene. Trimming shortened V by 3 bases and J by 4 bases, and 9 bases separated the two germline ends. The CDR3 has 13 residues. The CDR3: CASSQGAGTEAFF. Written as DNA, the CDR3 is TGTGCCAGCAGCCAGGGGGCCGGCACTGAAGCTTTCTTT.

This clonotype has ten or more counts. The rearrangement joins TRBV5-5 to TRBJ2-1; 13 bases line up with TRBD2. CDR3 length equals 15 residues. V gave up 4 bases and J gave up 2 bases; unmatched junction bases: 0. CDR1 is SGHKS, CDR2 YYEKEE, per germline (reference sequence). The CDR3 loop reads CASSGTSGAYNEQFF. CDR3 nucleotides: TGTGCCAGCAGCGGGACTAGCGGGGCCTACAATGAGCAGTTCTTC.

This clonotype appeared a few times. The V gene is TRBV5-1, the J gene TRBJ2-1, with TRBD2 matching over 7 bases. This CDR3 has 19 residues. The V and J ends lost 0 bases and 1 base, in that order; junction bases with no gene match: 13. CDR1 SGHRS and CDR2 YFSETQ come from the germline V gene. The CDR3 coding sequence is TGCGCCAGCAGCTTGGCCGGGACTTCCTTTAGCGGGTCCTACAATGAGCAGTTCTTC. Translating it yields CASSLAGTSFSGSYNEQFF.

The table lists this clonotype with many counts. One end of the junction fails to match germline, which may point to a read error. The chain links TRBV27 to TRBJ2-1, with 10 positions matching TRBD1. The CDR3 loop spans 12 amino acids. Germline-derived CDR1 and CDR2 are MNHEY and SMNVEV (reference sequence). The CDR3 here is CTGQGVNNEQFF. CDR3 in DNA: TGCACCGGACAGGGGGTGAACAATGAGCAGTTCTTC.

This clonotype was observed at least ten times. The chain has TRBV12-3 or TRBV12-4 and TRBJ2-3, with 7 bases aligning to TRBD2. The CDR3 runs to 14 residues. Trimming removed 2 bases from V and 5 bases from J; junction bases left unmatched: 4. The CDR3 spells CASSLRRGIDTQYF. CDR3 DNA: TGTGCCAGCAGTTTACGGCGGGGGATAGATACGCAGTATTTT.

This clonotype was counted many times. The chain links TRBV7-2 to TRBJ2-4; D gene unclear. V gave up 5 bases and J gave up 0 bases, with 14 bases separating them. The CDR3 runs 16 residues. CDR1 and CDR2 (germline): SGHTA, FQGNSA. The CDR3 DNA reads TGTGCCAGCAGCCCCCCCGGGTCGATAGCCAAAAACATTCAGTACTTC. This encodes CASSPPGSIAKNIQYF.

This clonotype turned up a few times. The chain combines TRBV15 with TRBJ2-5; perhaps TRBD2 as D (5 bases). The CDR3 is 15 amino acids. V lost 0 bases and J 7 bases, leaving 15 bases between the germline ends. Germline loops: CDR1 LNHNV, CDR2 YYDKDF (reference sequence). This CDR3 is CATSRDLGFRGTQYF. For the CDR3, the DNA is TGTGCCACCAGCAGAGATTTGGGGTTCCGGGGGACCCAGTACTTC.

The V gene is TRBV12-3 or TRBV12-4, the J gene TRBJ2-5; 11 bases line up with TRBD2. After removal of 6 bases from V and 4 bases from J, the junction contained 13 bases not matched to a gene. The CDR3 sequence is 17 residues long. The CDR3: CASSPGVAGGPGETQYF. The DNA of the CDR3 is TGTGCCAGCAGCCCGGGGGTAGCGGGGGGGCCGGGAGAGACCCAGTACTTC.

The chain carries TRBV12-3 or TRBV12-4 and TRBJ1-3; D uncertain. V was shortened by 5 bases and J by 4 bases, with 18 bases between the two germline ends. The CDR3 has 16 amino acids. The CDR3 sequence is CASSKNAGWGGNTIYF. The CDR3 coding sequence is TGTGCCAGCAGTAAGAACGCGGGGTGGGGAGGAAACACCATATATTTT.

This clonotype was detected a few times. The rearrangement uses TRBV4-1 and TRBJ2-5; D not certain. CDR3 length: 13 residues. Germline V CDR1 and CDR2: MGHRA, YSYEKL. The ends were cut back, 1 base at V and 5 bases at J, with 8 bases in the middle. In DNA, the CDR3 is TGCGCCAGCAGCCAAGTCGGTAGGGAGACCCAGTACTTC. Protein sequence: CASSQVGRETQYF.

The CDR3 protein is CASGLSLAGGRNEQFF. As DNA, the CDR3 is TGTGCTAGTGGTTTGTCGCTAGCGGGGGGTAGAAATGAGCAGTTCTTC. V gene TRBV12-5 combines with J gene TRBJ2-1, with 11 bases aligning to TRBD2. The V gene's germline CDR1 is LGHNT and CDR2 FRNRAP. The CDR3 extends over 16 amino acids. V trimming: 2 bases; J trimming: 7 bases; junction bases outside the gene matches: 7.

This clonotype showed up just a few times. J is TRBJ1-1 and V is TRBV18, with D possibly TRBD1 on 5 matching bases. CDR1 and CDR2 (germline): KGHSH, LQKENI. The length of the CDR3 is 17 residues. V lost 1 base to trimming and J lost 4 bases, with 19 bases between them. The CDR3 DNA follows: TGTGCCAGCTCACCACGGAGGGGCGTGGGGGACGGCACTGAAGCTTTCTTT. Protein sequence: CASSPRRGVGDGTEAFF.

This clonotype was counted a few times. This chain connects TRBV7-8 to TRBJ1-4, with 7 nucleotides matching TRBD1. The CDR3 length is 16 residues. Unmatched junction bases numbered 6, after V lost 5 bases and J lost 0 bases. CDR1 SGHVS and CDR2 FQNEAQ come from the germline V gene. This chain's CDR3 is CASSQGQKATNEKLFF. The CDR3 coding sequence is TGTGCCAGCAGCCAGGGACAGAAGGCAACTAATGAAAAACTGTTTTTT.